Detailed here is one T cell receptor (beta chain). The target antigen is unknown. Random hexamers were used to reverse transcribe roughly 0.45 to 1 ug of RNA. An immunoSEQ multiplex PCR amplified TCR beta CDR3 over 54 Vbeta and 13 Jbeta. TCRdb called the immunoSEQ multiplex PCR reads again in MiXCR, with one record for every CDR3 protein. The sample lists about 440,000 distinct CDR3 sequences, approximately 85% occurring once. This sample is drawn from a study of CD8 T cells in Susac syndrome. Study results and caveats: By the study's own acknowledgment, its TCR sequencing and HLA analysis included relatively few individuals.

TCR beta sequences were obtained from blood CD8+ and CD4+ T cells. This TCR derives from a human donor with multiple sclerosis. The sample consisted of CD8+ T cells from PBMCs.

The CDR3: CASSQDQTSGYEQYF. In nucleotides, the CDR3 is TGTGCCAGCAGCCAAGATCAAACTAGCGGTTACGAGCAGTACTTC. The chain employs TRBV3-1 and TRBJ2-7, with 8 bases that match TRBD2. V lost 0 bases to trimming and J lost 4 bases; unmatched junction nucleotides: 5. Germline CDR1 is LGHDT and CDR2 is YNNKEL (reference sequence). The CDR3 is 15 residues long.